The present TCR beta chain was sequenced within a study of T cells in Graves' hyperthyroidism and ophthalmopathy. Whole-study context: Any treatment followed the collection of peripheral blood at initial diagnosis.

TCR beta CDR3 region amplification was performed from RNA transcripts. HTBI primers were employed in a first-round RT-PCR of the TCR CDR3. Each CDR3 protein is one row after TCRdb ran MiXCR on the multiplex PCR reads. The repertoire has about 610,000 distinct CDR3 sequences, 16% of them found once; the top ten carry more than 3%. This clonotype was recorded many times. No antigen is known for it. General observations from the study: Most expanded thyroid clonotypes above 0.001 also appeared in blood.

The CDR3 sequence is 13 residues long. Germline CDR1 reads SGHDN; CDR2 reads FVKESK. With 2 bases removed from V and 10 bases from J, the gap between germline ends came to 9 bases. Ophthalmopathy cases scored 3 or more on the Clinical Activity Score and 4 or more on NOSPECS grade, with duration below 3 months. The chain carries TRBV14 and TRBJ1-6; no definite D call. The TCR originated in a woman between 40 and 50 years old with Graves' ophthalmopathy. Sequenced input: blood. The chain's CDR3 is CASSQSMGSPLHF. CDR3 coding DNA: TGTGCCAGCAGCCAATCAATGGGCTCACCCCTCCACTTT. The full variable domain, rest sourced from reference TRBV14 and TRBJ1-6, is EAGVTQFPSHSVIEKGQTVTLRCDPISGHDNLYWYRRVMGKEIKFLLHFVKESKQDESGMPNNRFLAERTGGTYSTLKVQPAELEDSGVYFCASSQSMGSPLHFGNGTRLTVT.